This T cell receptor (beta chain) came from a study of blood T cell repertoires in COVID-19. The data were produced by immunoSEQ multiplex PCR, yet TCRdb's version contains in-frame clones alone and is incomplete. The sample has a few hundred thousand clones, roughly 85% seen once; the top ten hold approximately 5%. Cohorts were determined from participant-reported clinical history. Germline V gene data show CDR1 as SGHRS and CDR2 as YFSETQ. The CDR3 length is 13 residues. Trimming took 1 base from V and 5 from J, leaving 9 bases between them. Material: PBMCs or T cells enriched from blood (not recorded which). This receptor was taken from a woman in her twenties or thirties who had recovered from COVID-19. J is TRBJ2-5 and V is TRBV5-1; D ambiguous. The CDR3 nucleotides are TGCGCCAGCAGCTTGTTTTCCCGGGAGACCCAGTACTTC. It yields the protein CASSLFSRETQYF.